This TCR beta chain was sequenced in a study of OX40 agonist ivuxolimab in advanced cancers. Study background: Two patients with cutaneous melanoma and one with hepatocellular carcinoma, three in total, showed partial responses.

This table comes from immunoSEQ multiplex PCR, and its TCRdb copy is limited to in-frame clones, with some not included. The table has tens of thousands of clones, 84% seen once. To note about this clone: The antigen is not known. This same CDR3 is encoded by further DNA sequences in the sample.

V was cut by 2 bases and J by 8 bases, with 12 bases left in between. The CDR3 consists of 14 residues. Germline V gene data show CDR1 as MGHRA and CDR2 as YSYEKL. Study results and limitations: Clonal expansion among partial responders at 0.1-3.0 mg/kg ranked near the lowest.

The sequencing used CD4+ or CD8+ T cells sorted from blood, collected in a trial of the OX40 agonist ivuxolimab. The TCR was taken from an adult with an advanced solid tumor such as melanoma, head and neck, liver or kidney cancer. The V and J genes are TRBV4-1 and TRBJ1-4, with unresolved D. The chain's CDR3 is CASSQIPAGEKLFF. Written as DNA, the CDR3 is TGCGCCAGCAGCCAAATCCCCGCGGGCGAAAAACTGTTTTTT.